The clone carrying this T cell receptor (beta chain) was found once. V lost 6 bases, J lost 3 bases, and 12 bases lay in between. CDR1 and CDR2 from the germline V gene are MNHEY and SVGAGI. CDR3 size: 14 residues. This entry is derived from a study of blood T cell repertoires in COVID-19. Study-level background: The origin of the acute and convalescent COVID-19 samples was the United States, Italy and Spain. T cells, B-cell-depleted T cells, or PBMCs provided the cDNA or gDNA that served as material.

As originally analysed: Reference gene primers were amplified, and this amplification served to estimate nucleated cell counts. The method was immunoSEQ multiplex PCR; TCRdb's version includes in-frame clones alone and lacks a portion of them. That table gives V, J and clone size, and the DNA gave D and trimming. The sample yields about 230,000 clones, under 90% seen once. While infection was still active, Seattle patients were enrolled and then followed longitudinally. The chain recombines TRBV6-5 with TRBJ1-3; possibly TRBD1 for D (5 bases). This clonotype was obtained from a man aged 45-65 years with COVID-19, enrolled during active disease. Specimen: peripheral blood. DNA for the CDR3: TGTGCCAGCAGATTCCGGGGGAGTGGAAACACCATATATTTT. It is translated as CASRFRGSGNTIYF.